The 10 T cell receptor beta chains listed next were all sequenced from one sample in a study of shared clonotypes between healthy human individuals. The table came from immunoSEQ multiplex PCR; TCRdb's copy has only in-frame clones and leaves some out. The table shows fewer than 3 million clones, with roughly 92% occurring only once. The sequenced sample was naive CD4+ T cells from PBMCs. This sample's subset: CD45RA+ positively selected. The receptors were sampled from a man aged 18 to 30 in good health. Some clones in this sample may be carry-over from other donors' samples.

The J gene is TRBJ1-3, the V gene TRBV10-3, with TRBD1 as a possible D gene (5 bases). CDR1 ENHRY and CDR2 SYGVKD come from the germline V gene. The V end lost 4 bases, the J end lost 4 bases, and 8 bases lay between the germline ends. The CDR3 is made up of 13 amino acids. CDR3 in DNA: TGTGCCATCAGTGCAACAGGAGGAAACACCATATATTTT. It encodes CAISATGGNTIYF.

The rearrangement uses TRBV4-1 and TRBJ2-7, with 8 nucleotides matching TRBD1. The germline CDR1 and CDR2 sequences are MGHRA and YSYEKL. V lost 1 base to trimming and J lost 0 bases; unmatched junction nucleotides: 8. The CDR3 is made up of 17 amino acids. The CDR3 loop reads CASSQATGGESSYEQYF. In DNA form, the CDR3 reads TGCGCCAGCAGCCAAGCCACAGGGGGAGAAAGCTCCTACGAGCAGTACTTC.

The gene calls are TRBV28 and TRBJ2-1, with D possibly TRBD2 on 5 matching bases. CDR3 length: 13 amino acids. Trimming shortened V by 2 bases and J by 7 bases, and 9 bases separated the two germline ends. Per germline, CDR1 MDHEN and CDR2 SYDVKM. The CDR3 protein is CASSLTSENEQFF. The DNA of the CDR3 is TGTGCCAGCAGTTTAACTAGTGAAAATGAGCAGTTCTTC. Filled out from reference TRBV28 and TRBJ2-1, the complete variable domain reads DVKVTQSSRYLVKRTGEKVFLECVQDMDHENMFWYRQDPGLGLRLIYFSYDVKMKEKGDIPEGYSVSREKKERFSLILESASTNQTSMYLCASSLTSENEQFFGPGTRLTVL.

This chain connects TRBV7-3 to TRBJ2-1; 11 bases map to TRBD2. Trimming cost V 5 bases and J 8 bases; bases outside gene matches: 17. Germline CDR1 SGHTA, CDR2 FQGTGA. This CDR3 spans 18 amino acids. CDR3 loop: CASSRGTSGQWSSDEQFF. CDR3 sequence (DNA): TGTGCCAGCAGCAGGGGGACTAGCGGCCAATGGTCATCCGATGAGCAGTTCTTC.

The chain uses TRBV28 and TRBJ1-1; weak D call: TRBD1 (6 bases). Germline lookup yields CDR1 MDHEN and CDR2 SYDVKM. This CDR3 contains 15 residues. Trimming pared 3 bases from V and 3 bases from J, leaving 14 bases between. Here the CDR3 reads CASSFLRGGYTEAFF. Written as DNA, the CDR3 is TGTGCCAGCAGTTTCCTAAGAGGGGGATACACTGAAGCTTTCTTT.

This chain uses TRBV5-4 with TRBJ2-2, with D perhaps given as TRBD1 or TRBD2 (5 bases each). The ends were cut back, 4 bases at V and 5 bases at J, with 12 bases in the middle. This CDR3 comprises 14 residues. CDR1 and CDR2 (germline): SGHNT, YYREEE (reference sequence). CDR3 residues: CASSAGTLTGELFF. The CDR3 DNA is TGTGCCAGCAGCGCCGGGACCTTAACCGGGGAGCTGTTTTTT.

The genes are TRBV11-2 and TRBJ2-1; the D is unclear. The CDR3 sequence is 12 residues long. Germline CDR1 and CDR2: SGHAT and FQNNGV. V gave up 11 bases and J gave up 4 bases, with 12 bases separating them. Here the CDR3 reads CAPRHHYNEQFF. The CDR3 DNA follows: TGTGCCCCCAGACACCATTACAATGAGCAGTTCTTC.

The chain uses TRBV6-5 and TRBJ1-3; D ambiguous. In germline, CDR1 is MNHEY, CDR2 SVGAGI. V was cut by 6 bases and J by 3 bases, with 12 bases left in between. The CDR3 spans 14 residues. The CDR3 region is CASRPTRFGNTIYF. Here the CDR3 DNA reads TGTGCCAGCAGGCCGACCAGGTTTGGAAACACCATATATTTT.

The J gene is TRBJ2-3, the V gene TRBV2; TRBD2 matches 7 bases. CDR1 is SNHLY, CDR2 FYNNEI, per germline. Trimming removed 1 base from V and 2 bases from J; junction bases left unmatched: 3. The CDR3 is 15 amino acids. CDR3 sequence (DNA): TGTGCCAGCAGTGAAGGGAGCGGGATCACAGATACGCAGTATTTT. Residues: CASSEGSGITDTQYF. Together with reference TRBV2 and TRBJ2-3, the CDR3 gives the full variable domain: EPEVTQTPSHQVTQMGQEVILRCVPISNHLYFYWYRQILGQKVEFLVSFYNNEISEKSEIFDDQFSVERPDGSNFTLKIRSTKLEDSAMYFCASSEGSGITDTQYFGPGTRLTVL.

Turning to this clone: Other nucleotide sequences in the sample specify the same CDR3. The chain links TRBV7-9 to TRBJ1-2; D gene unclear. CDR3 length: 11 amino acids. The germline CDR1 and CDR2 sequences are SEHNR and FQNEAQ (reference sequence). Trimming took 2 bases from V and 6 from J, leaving 4 bases between them. The CDR3 sequence is CASSLLDGYTF. In DNA form, the CDR3 reads TGTGCCAGCAGCTTATTGGATGGCTACACCTTC.